This TCR beta chain came from a study of CD8+CD57+ T cells in acquired aplastic anemia. About the research overall: Sorted CD4+ plus CD8+ cells gave DNA averaging about 3.2 ug.

In patients chosen for sequencing, flow cytometry had shown CD8+CD57+ cell expansion. Severe acquired aplastic anemia was the diagnosis recorded for all patients. The V gene's germline CDR1 is SNHLY and CDR2 FYNNEI. Unmatched junction bases numbered 6, after V lost 5 bases and J lost 0 bases. This CDR3 is built from 15 residues. This clonotype was seen only a few times. Template material for TCR beta VDJ and CDR3 profiling consisted of genomic DNA. TCRdb itself ran the reads through MiXCR, one entry per CDR3 protein. Here the sample spans about 160,000 distinct CDR3 sequences, about 45% being singletons.

Specimen: sorted CD4+, CD8+, or CD8+CD57+ T cells (not recorded which) from PBMCs. This receptor was obtained from a human donor with aplastic anemia. The chain has TRBV2 and TRBJ2-7; 8 bases fit TRBD2. CDR3 DNA: TGTGCCAGCAGTCCGGGACTAGGGGGCTCCTACGAGCAGTACTTC. Its protein is CASSPGLGGSYEQYF.